The sequence of this T cell receptor (beta chain) was determined in a study of blood T cell repertoires in COVID-19. The CDR3 runs to 13 residues. The V end lost 10 bases, the J end lost 2 bases, and 12 bases lay between the germline ends. Germline assignment: CDR1 MRHNA and CDR2 SNTAGT. TCRdb's copy holds only in-frame clones and misses some; the assay was immunoSEQ multiplex PCR. The sample consists of over 55,000 clones, roughly 89% of them appearing once. The sequenced sample consisted of peripheral blood. The chain uses TRBV6-4 and TRBJ2-1; D might be TRBD2 (5 bases). The sequence derives from a human donor in a cohort sampled during active COVID-19. In DNA form, the CDR3 reads TGTGCCACCCAAGACGGGGCCTACAATGAGCAGTTCTTC. It encodes CATQDGAYNEQFF.